This is a list of T cell receptor beta chains from one sample in a study of blood T cell repertoires in COVID-19. Sequenced by immunoSEQ multiplex PCR; TCRdb stores in-frame clones only, minus some. In the table there are 150,000 to 200,000 clones, about 80% of which are singletons. The sample consisted of peripheral blood. The receptors come from a woman at least 80 years old with acute or convalescent COVID-19. Both conserved end residues are part of each CDR3. D genes are given only for firm matches. Clone size appears in some rows only: once, few, many, or a class for an expanded clone.

clone size: -
V gene: TRBV5-1
D gene: -
J gene: TRBJ2-7
CDR3 protein: CASSLGTVDIYEQYF
CDR3 DNA: TGCGCCAGCAGCTTGGGCACGGTCGATATCTACGAGCAGTACTTC

clone size: few
V gene: TRBV2
D gene: -
J gene: TRBJ2-3
CDR3 protein: CASTEKGPPDTQYF
CDR3 DNA: TGTGCCAGCACTGAAAAGGGGCCACCAGATACGCAGTATTTT

clone size: -
V gene: TRBV5-4
D gene: -
J gene: TRBJ1-4
CDR3 protein: CASSLASSDEKLFF
CDR3 DNA: TGTGCCAGCAGCTTGGCCAGCAGCGATGAAAAACTGTTTTTT

clone size: once
V gene: TRBV12-3/TRBV12-4
D gene: -
J gene: TRBJ2-7
CDR3 protein: CASSAVSYEQYF
CDR3 DNA: TGTGCCAGCTCGGCGGTATCCTACGAGCAGTACTTC

clone size: -
V gene: TRBV7-9
D gene: TRBD2
J gene: TRBJ2-1
CDR3 protein: CASSPIAGGPYNEQFF
CDR3 DNA: TGTGCCAGCAGCCCGATAGCGGGAGGTCCTTACAATGAGCAGTTCTTC

clone size: -
V gene: TRBV12-3/TRBV12-4
D gene: TRBD1
J gene: TRBJ2-1
CDR3 protein: CASSFNRGGEQFF
CDR3 DNA: TGTGCCAGCAGTTTTAACAGGGGCGGTGAGCAGTTCTTC

clone size: -
V gene: TRBV10-3
D gene: TRBD2
J gene: TRBJ2-7
CDR3 protein: CAIGTSGNPRGEQYF
CDR3 DNA: TGTGCCATCGGGACTAGCGGGAACCCCCGTGGGGAGCAGTACTTC

clone size: once
V gene: TRBV9
D gene: TRBD2
J gene: TRBJ2-7
CDR3 protein: CASSSHAGGNYEQYF
CDR3 DNA: TGTGCCAGCAGTTCCCATGCGGGGGGTAACTACGAGCAGTACTTC

clone size: once
V gene: TRBV4-1
D gene: TRBD2
J gene: TRBJ2-1
CDR3 protein: CASSQVYASGSSYNEQFF
CDR3 DNA: TGCGCCAGCAGCCAAGTTTACGCTAGCGGGAGCTCCTACAATGAGCAGTTCTTC

clone size: -
V gene: TRBV3-1/TRBV3-2
D gene: TRBD1
J gene: TRBJ1-1
CDR3 protein: CASSQDWSGGTEAFF
CDR3 DNA: TGTGCCAGCAGCCAAGATTGGTCAGGGGGAACTGAAGCTTTCTTT

clone size: -
V gene: TRBV4-1
D gene: -
J gene: TRBJ2-1
CDR3 protein: CASSQGTNEQFF
CDR3 DNA: TGCGCCAGCAGCCAAGGTACTAATGAGCAGTTCTTC

clone size: -
V gene: TRBV6-5
D gene: -
J gene: TRBJ1-1
CDR3 protein: CASSSWRNTEAFF
CDR3 DNA: TGTGCCAGCAGCTCGTGGAGAAACACTGAAGCTTTCTTT

clone size: -
V gene: TRBV10-3
D gene: -
J gene: TRBJ2-1
CDR3 protein: CAISEAFLELEQFF
CDR3 DNA: TGTGCCATCAGTGAGGCATTCCTAGAGCTGGAGCAGTTCTTC

clone size: medium-sized
V gene: TRBV4-3
D gene: -
J gene: TRBJ2-5
CDR3 protein: CASSLGQGGQETQYF
CDR3 DNA: TGCGCCAGCAGCCTCGGGCAGGGAGGACAAGAGACCCAGTACTTC

clone size: -
V gene: TRBV7-8
D gene: TRBD1
J gene: TRBJ1-2
CDR3 protein: CASSSPGQGLFGYTF
CDR3 DNA: TGTGCCAGCAGCTCGCCGGGACAGGGTCTTTTTGGCTACACCTTC

clone size: -
V gene: TRBV19
D gene: TRBD1
J gene: TRBJ2-7
CDR3 protein: CASSLWDRASEQYF
CDR3 DNA: TGTGCCAGTAGTTTATGGGACAGGGCGTCCGAGCAGTACTTC

clone size: -
V gene: TRBV29-1
D gene: TRBD1
J gene: TRBJ1-1
CDR3 protein: CSVMTGSKNTEAFF
CDR3 DNA: TGCAGCGTCATGACAGGGTCAAAGAACACTGAAGCTTTCTTT

clone size: once
V gene: TRBV7-2
D gene: TRBD2
J gene: TRBJ2-1
CDR3 protein: CASSSGLAGGPGVF
CDR3 DNA: TGTGCCAGCAGCTCAGGACTAGCGGGAGGGCCAGGGGTCTTC

clone size: -
V gene: TRBV19
D gene: TRBD1
J gene: TRBJ1-5
CDR3 protein: CASSIDGGQGAKGNQPQHF
CDR3 DNA: TGTGCCAGTAGTATAGACGGGGGACAGGGGGCTAAGGGCAATCAGCCCCAGCATTTT

clone size: -
V gene: TRBV12-3/TRBV12-4
D gene: -
J gene: TRBJ1-2
CDR3 protein: CASNRDLNYGYTF
CDR3 DNA: TGTGCCAGCAACCGGGACTTAAACTATGGCTACACCTTC

clone size: -
V gene: TRBV18
D gene: -
J gene: TRBJ2-7
CDR3 protein: CASSGQNYEQYF
CDR3 DNA: TGTGCCAGCTCAGGACAGAACTACGAGCAGTACTTC

clone size: -
V gene: TRBV2
D gene: -
J gene: TRBJ2-7
CDR3 protein: CASGRTSYEQYF
CDR3 DNA: TGTGCCAGTGGGAGGACGTCCTACGAGCAGTACTTC

clone size: -
V gene: TRBV21-1
D gene: -
J gene: TRBJ1-5
CDR3 protein: CASSSPDRSNQPQHF
CDR3 DNA: TGTGCCAGCAGCAGTCCCGACAGGAGCAATCAGCCCCAGCATTTT

clone size: -
V gene: TRBV7-2
D gene: -
J gene: TRBJ1-2
CDR3 protein: CASSSPRVGYTF
CDR3 DNA: TGTGCCAGCAGCTCCCCCCGGGTTGGCTACACCTTC

clone size: -
V gene: TRBV30
D gene: -
J gene: TRBJ1-5
CDR3 protein: CAWSVSNQPQHF
CDR3 DNA: TGTGCCTGGTCAGTTAGCAATCAGCCCCAGCATTTT

clone size: -
V gene: TRBV5-1
D gene: TRBD1
J gene: TRBJ1-1
CDR3 protein: CASSLAGGSTEAFF
CDR3 DNA: TGCGCCAGCAGCTTGGCAGGGGGCAGCACTGAAGCTTTCTTT

clone size: -
V gene: TRBV5-1
D gene: TRBD1
J gene: TRBJ2-1
CDR3 protein: CASSWDRGSYNEQFF
CDR3 DNA: TGCGCCAGCAGCTGGGACAGGGGGTCCTACAATGAGCAGTTCTTC

clone size: -
V gene: TRBV4-1
D gene: -
J gene: TRBJ2-3
CDR3 protein: CASSQVISPTDTQYF
CDR3 DNA: TGCGCCAGCAGCCAAGTGATTAGCCCCACAGATACGCAGTATTTT

clone size: -
V gene: TRBV5-4
D gene: TRBD2
J gene: TRBJ2-2
CDR3 protein: CASSPGTSVNGELFF
CDR3 DNA: TGTGCCAGCAGCCCCGGGACTAGCGTGAACGGGGAGCTGTTTTTT

clone size: -
V gene: TRBV20-1
D gene: TRBD1
J gene: TRBJ1-5
CDR3 protein: CSASVGTTGNQPQHF
CDR3 DNA: TGCAGTGCTAGTGTCGGTACGACAGGGAATCAGCCCCAGCATTTT

clone size: -
V gene: TRBV7-9
D gene: TRBD1
J gene: TRBJ1-6
CDR3 protein: CASSPLRTGPKNSPLHF
CDR3 DNA: TGTGCCAGCAGCCCTCTCAGGACAGGGCCTAAGAATTCACCCCTCCACTTT

clone size: -
V gene: TRBV30
D gene: -
J gene: TRBJ2-3
CDR3 protein: CAWRLVDTQYF
CDR3 DNA: TGTGCCTGGAGGTTAGTCGATACGCAGTATTTT

clone size: few
V gene: TRBV14
D gene: TRBD2
J gene: TRBJ2-7
CDR3 protein: CASSPLGGGYDEQYF
CDR3 DNA: TGTGCCAGCAGCCCCTTGGGGGGAGGGTATGACGAGCAGTACTTC

clone size: -
V gene: TRBV3-1/TRBV3-2
D gene: TRBD2
J gene: TRBJ2-5
CDR3 protein: CASSLYSGSGQETQYF
CDR3 DNA: TGTGCCAGCAGCCTCTATAGCGGGAGCGGGCAAGAGACCCAGTACTTC

clone size: few
V gene: TRBV19
D gene: TRBD1
J gene: TRBJ1-1
CDR3 protein: CASSIAPTGDTEAFF
CDR3 DNA: TGTGCCAGTAGTATAGCCCCGACAGGGGACACTGAAGCTTTCTTT

clone size: -
V gene: TRBV6-6
D gene: TRBD2
J gene: TRBJ2-2
CDR3 protein: CASSQTSGTGELFF
CDR3 DNA: TGTGCCAGCAGCCAGACTAGCGGGACCGGGGAGCTGTTTTTT

clone size: few
V gene: TRBV7-8
D gene: TRBD1
J gene: TRBJ2-5
CDR3 protein: CASSLGGQGKETQYF
CDR3 DNA: TGTGCCAGCAGCTTAGGGGGACAGGGTAAAGAGACCCAGTACTTC

clone size: -
V gene: TRBV6-5
D gene: -
J gene: TRBJ1-6
CDR3 protein: CASSPGRQGSPLHF
CDR3 DNA: TGTGCCAGCAGTCCCGGCAGGCAGGGTTCACCCCTCCACTTT

clone size: -
V gene: TRBV10-3
D gene: TRBD2
J gene: TRBJ2-7
CDR3 protein: CAISSPQGTSGIGEQYF
CDR3 DNA: TGTGCCATCAGCTCGCCTCAAGGGACTAGCGGGATCGGCGAGCAGTACTTC

clone size: -
V gene: TRBV5-1
D gene: TRBD2
J gene: TRBJ2-2
CDR3 protein: CASSSGLAGNTGELFF
CDR3 DNA: TGCGCCAGCAGCTCGGGACTAGCGGGGAACACCGGGGAGCTGTTTTTT

clone size: -
V gene: TRBV15
D gene: TRBD1
J gene: TRBJ2-7
CDR3 protein: CATSSPGQGFNEQYF
CDR3 DNA: TGTGCCACCAGCAGTCCGGGACAGGGGTTCAACGAGCAGTACTTC

clone size: -
V gene: TRBV7-8
D gene: -
J gene: TRBJ1-5
CDR3 protein: CASSPSLPGYQPQHF
CDR3 DNA: TGTGCCAGCAGTCCTTCCCTCCCGGGTTATCAGCCCCAGCATTTT

clone size: -
V gene: TRBV2
D gene: -
J gene: TRBJ1-5
CDR3 protein: CASRAAVGSDQPQHF
CDR3 DNA: TGTGCCAGCAGGGCAGCTGTAGGAAGCGATCAGCCCCAGCATTTT

clone size: once
V gene: TRBV27
D gene: -
J gene: TRBJ2-5
CDR3 protein: CASSFRWRPDIRGKETQYF
CDR3 DNA: TGTGCCAGCAGTTTCAGGTGGCGGCCGGACATCAGGGGAAAAGAGACCCAGTACTTC

clone size: -
V gene: TRBV20-1
D gene: TRBD1
J gene: TRBJ2-1
CDR3 protein: CSASSGTGLHNEQFF
CDR3 DNA: TGCAGTGCTAGTTCCGGGACAGGGCTCCACAATGAGCAGTTCTTC

clone size: -
V gene: TRBV29-1
D gene: TRBD2
J gene: TRBJ2-7
CDR3 protein: CSVYSGSSYEQYF
CDR3 DNA: TGCAGCGTTTATAGCGGGAGCTCCTACGAGCAGTACTTC

clone size: -
V gene: TRBV6-2/TRBV6-3
D gene: -
J gene: TRBJ1-1
CDR3 protein: CASSYLGLNTEAFF
CDR3 DNA: TGTGCCAGCAGTTACTTGGGGCTGAACACTGAAGCTTTCTTT

clone size: -
V gene: TRBV6-5
D gene: TRBD1
J gene: TRBJ2-2
CDR3 protein: CASSSQGAATGELFF
CDR3 DNA: TGTGCCAGCAGTTCACAGGGGGCGGCGACCGGGGAGCTGTTTTTT

clone size: -
V gene: TRBV29-1
D gene: -
J gene: TRBJ1-1
CDR3 protein: CSVGRGYNTEAFF
CDR3 DNA: TGCAGCGTTGGAAGAGGGTACAACACTGAAGCTTTCTTT

clone size: -
V gene: TRBV19
D gene: -
J gene: TRBJ2-3
CDR3 protein: CASSMEWRDTQYF
CDR3 DNA: TGTGCCAGTAGTATGGAATGGAGAGATACGCAGTATTTT

clone size: -
V gene: TRBV18
D gene: -
J gene: TRBJ2-1
CDR3 protein: CASNSGGRGHEQFF
CDR3 DNA: TGTGCCAGCAACTCAGGTGGCAGGGGCCATGAGCAGTTCTTC

clone size: -
V gene: TRBV28
D gene: TRBD1
J gene: TRBJ1-1
CDR3 protein: CASITGVGTEAFF
CDR3 DNA: TGTGCCAGCATAACAGGGGTGGGCACTGAAGCTTTCTTT

clone size: -
V gene: TRBV6-6
D gene: TRBD2
J gene: TRBJ2-1
CDR3 protein: CASSLPGTRSYNEQFF
CDR3 DNA: TGTGCCAGCAGTTTACCCGGGACTAGGTCATACAATGAGCAGTTCTTC

clone size: -
V gene: TRBV6-4
D gene: TRBD2
J gene: TRBJ2-7
CDR3 protein: CASSDSGGGTPSYEQYF
CDR3 DNA: TGTGCCAGCAGTGACTCGGGGGGGGGAACACCTTCCTACGAGCAGTACTTC

clone size: -
V gene: TRBV29-1
D gene: -
J gene: TRBJ2-7
CDR3 protein: CSVEGPLGEQYF
CDR3 DNA: TGCAGCGTTGAGGGCCCCCTGGGCGAGCAGTACTTC

clone size: -
V gene: TRBV7-6
D gene: -
J gene: TRBJ1-1
CDR3 protein: CASSFAENTEAFF
CDR3 DNA: TGTGCCAGCAGCTTTGCAGAGAACACTGAAGCTTTCTTT

clone size: once
V gene: TRBV30
D gene: -
J gene: TRBJ1-1
CDR3 protein: CAWSVAGYSVEAFF
CDR3 DNA: TGTGCCTGGAGTGTGGCAGGGTATTCGGTTGAAGCTTTCTTT

clone size: -
V gene: TRBV4-1
D gene: -
J gene: TRBJ2-1
CDR3 protein: CASSQVPTPRSYNEQFF
CDR3 DNA: TGCGCCAGCAGCCAAGTCCCGACTCCACGCTCCTACAATGAGCAGTTCTTC

clone size: -
V gene: TRBV27
D gene: -
J gene: TRBJ1-1
CDR3 protein: CASSPLLAPTNTEAFF
CDR3 DNA: TGTGCCAGCAGCCCACTTTTAGCACCGACGAACACTGAAGCTTTCTTT